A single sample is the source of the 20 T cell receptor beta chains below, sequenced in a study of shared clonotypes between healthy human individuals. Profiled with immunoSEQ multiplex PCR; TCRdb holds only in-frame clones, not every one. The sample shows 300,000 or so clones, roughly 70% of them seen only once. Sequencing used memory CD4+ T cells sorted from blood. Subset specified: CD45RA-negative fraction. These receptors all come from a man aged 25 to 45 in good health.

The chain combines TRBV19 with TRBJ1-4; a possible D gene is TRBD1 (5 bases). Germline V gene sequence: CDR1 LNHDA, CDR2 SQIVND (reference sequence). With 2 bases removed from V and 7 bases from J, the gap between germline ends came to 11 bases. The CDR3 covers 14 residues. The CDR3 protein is CASSIQGRGEKLFF. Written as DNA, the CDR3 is TGTGCCAGTAGTATACAGGGTCGTGGTGAAAAACTGTTTTTT.

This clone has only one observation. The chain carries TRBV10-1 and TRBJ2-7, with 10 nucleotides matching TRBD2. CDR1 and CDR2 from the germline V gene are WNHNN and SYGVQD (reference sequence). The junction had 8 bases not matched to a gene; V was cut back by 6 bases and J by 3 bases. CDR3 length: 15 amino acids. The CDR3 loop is CASSTQGTSDYEQYF. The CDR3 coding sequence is TGCGCCAGCAGCACTCAGGGGACTAGCGACTACGAGCAGTACTTC.

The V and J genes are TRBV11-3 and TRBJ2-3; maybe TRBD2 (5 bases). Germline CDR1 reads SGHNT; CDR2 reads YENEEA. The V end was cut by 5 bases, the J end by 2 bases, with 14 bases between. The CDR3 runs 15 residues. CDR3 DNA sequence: TGTGCCAGCAGCCCCGGGGTGGAATTCACAGATACGCAGTATTTT. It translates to CASSPGVEFTDTQYF.

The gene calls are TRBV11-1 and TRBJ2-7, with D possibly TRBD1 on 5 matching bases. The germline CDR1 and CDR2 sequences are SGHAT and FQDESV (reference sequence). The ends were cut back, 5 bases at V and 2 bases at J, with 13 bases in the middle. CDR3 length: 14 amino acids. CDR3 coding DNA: TGTGCCAGCAGCCCCCAGGGCCAGACCTACGAGCAGTACTTC. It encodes CASSPQGQTYEQYF.

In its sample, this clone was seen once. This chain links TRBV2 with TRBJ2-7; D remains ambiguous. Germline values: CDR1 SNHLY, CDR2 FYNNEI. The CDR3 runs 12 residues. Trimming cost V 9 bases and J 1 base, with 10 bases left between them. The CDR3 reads CASHPFSYEQYF. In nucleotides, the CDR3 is TGTGCCAGTCACCCCTTTTCCTACGAGCAGTACTTC.

CDR3 residues: CASSGSGAGYTF. The CDR3 DNA reads TGTGCCAGCAGTGGGTCGGGGGCTGGCTACACCTTC. The V gene is TRBV2, the J gene TRBJ1-2; D possibly corresponds to TRBD1 (6 bases). The CDR3 is 12 residues long. The V end was cut by 4 bases, the J end by 7 bases, with 10 bases between. From germline, CDR1 is SNHLY and CDR2 FYNNEI.

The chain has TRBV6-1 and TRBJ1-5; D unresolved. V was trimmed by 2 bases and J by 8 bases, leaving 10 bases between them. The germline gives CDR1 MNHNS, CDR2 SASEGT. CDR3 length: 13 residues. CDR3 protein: CASSENNGKPQHF. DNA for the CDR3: TGTGCCAGCAGTGAAAATAACGGGAAGCCCCAGCATTTT.

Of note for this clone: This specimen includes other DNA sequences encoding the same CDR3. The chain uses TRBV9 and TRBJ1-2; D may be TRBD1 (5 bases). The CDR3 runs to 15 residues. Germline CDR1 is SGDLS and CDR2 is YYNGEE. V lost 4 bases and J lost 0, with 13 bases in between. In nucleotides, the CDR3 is TGTGCCAGCAGCCCCCGGGACCGAACTAACTATGGCTACACCTTC. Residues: CASSPRDRTNYGYTF.

CDR3 sequence (DNA): TGTGCCAGCTCACCACCGTCAAGGAGCGAGCAGTACTTC. Translated: CASSPPSRSEQYF. The rearrangement uses TRBV18 and TRBJ2-7; no clear D gene. From germline, CDR1 is KGHSH and CDR2 LQKENI. With 0 bases removed from V and 6 bases from J, the gap between germline ends came to 9 bases. The CDR3 runs 13 residues.

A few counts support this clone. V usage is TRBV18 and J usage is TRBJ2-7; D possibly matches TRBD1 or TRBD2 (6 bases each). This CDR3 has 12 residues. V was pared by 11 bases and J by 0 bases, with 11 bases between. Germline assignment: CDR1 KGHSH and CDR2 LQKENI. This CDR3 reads CASRGLSYEQYF. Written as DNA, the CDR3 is TGTGCCTCCAGGGGACTCTCCTACGAGCAGTACTTC.

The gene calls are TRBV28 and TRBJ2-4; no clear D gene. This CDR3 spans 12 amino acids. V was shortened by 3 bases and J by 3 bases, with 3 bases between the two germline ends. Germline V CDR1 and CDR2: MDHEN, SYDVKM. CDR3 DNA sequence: TGTGCCAGCAGTTTTGGCAAAAACATTCAGTACTTC. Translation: CASSFGKNIQYF.

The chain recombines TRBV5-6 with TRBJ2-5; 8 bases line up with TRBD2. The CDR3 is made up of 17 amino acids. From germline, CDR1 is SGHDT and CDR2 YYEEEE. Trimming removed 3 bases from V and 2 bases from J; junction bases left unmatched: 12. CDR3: CASSSTRTGTRQETQYF. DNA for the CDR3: TGTGCCAGCAGCTCGACCCGGACTGGGACTAGACAAGAGACCCAGTACTTC. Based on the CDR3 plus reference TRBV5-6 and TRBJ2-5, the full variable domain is DAGVTQSPTHLIKTRGQQVTLRCSPKSGHDTVSWYQQALGQGPQFIFQYYEEEERQRGNFPDRFSGHQFPNYSSELNVNALLLGDSALYLCASSSTRTGTRQETQYFGPGTRLLVL.

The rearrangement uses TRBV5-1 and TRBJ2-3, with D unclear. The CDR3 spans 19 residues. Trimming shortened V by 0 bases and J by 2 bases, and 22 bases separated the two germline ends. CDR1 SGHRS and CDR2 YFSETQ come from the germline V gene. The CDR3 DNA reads TGCGCCAGCAGCTTGGAGCGCCCGACCGGGTATAGGACCACAGATACGCAGTATTTT. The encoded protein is CASSLERPTGYRTTDTQYF.

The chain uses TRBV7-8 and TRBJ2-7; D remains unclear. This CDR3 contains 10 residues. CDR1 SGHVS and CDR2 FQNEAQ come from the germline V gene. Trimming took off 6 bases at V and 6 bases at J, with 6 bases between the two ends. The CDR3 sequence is CASRGTEQYF. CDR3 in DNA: TGTGCCAGCAGAGGAACCGAGCAGTACTTC.

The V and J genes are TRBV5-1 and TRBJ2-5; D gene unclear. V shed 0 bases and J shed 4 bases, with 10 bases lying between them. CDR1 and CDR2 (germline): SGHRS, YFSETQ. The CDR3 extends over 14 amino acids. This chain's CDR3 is CASSLGGWGETQYF. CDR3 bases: TGCGCCAGCAGCTTGGGAGGATGGGGAGAGACCCAGTACTTC.

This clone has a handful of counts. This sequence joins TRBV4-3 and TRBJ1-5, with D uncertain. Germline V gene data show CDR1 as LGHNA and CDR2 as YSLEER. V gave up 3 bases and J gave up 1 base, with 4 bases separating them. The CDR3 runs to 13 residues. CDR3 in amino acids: CASSQGSNQPQHF. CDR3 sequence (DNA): TGCGCCAGCAGCCAGGGAAGCAATCAGCCCCAGCATTTT.

CDR3: CASSKYIQETQYF. The CDR3 DNA reads TGTGCCAGCAGTAAATATATCCAAGAGACCCAGTACTTC. This chain links TRBV6-5 with TRBJ2-5, with D unresolved. Trimming cost V 5 bases and J 1 base, with 8 bases left between them. In germline, CDR1 is MNHEY, CDR2 SVGAGI. This CDR3 spans 13 amino acids.

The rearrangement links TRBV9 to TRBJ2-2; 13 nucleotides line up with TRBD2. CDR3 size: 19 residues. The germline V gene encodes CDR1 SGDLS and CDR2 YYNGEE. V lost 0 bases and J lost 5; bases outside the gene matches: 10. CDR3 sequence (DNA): TGTGCCAGCAGCGTAGCTACCCCCGGACTAGCGGGAGAGACCGGGGAGCTGTTTTTT. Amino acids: CASSVATPGLAGETGELFF.

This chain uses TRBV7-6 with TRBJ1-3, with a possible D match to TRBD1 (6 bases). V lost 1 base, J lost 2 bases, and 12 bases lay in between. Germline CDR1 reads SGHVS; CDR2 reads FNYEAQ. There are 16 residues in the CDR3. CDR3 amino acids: CASSLGGGRTGNTIYF. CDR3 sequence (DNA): TGTGCCAGCAGCTTAGGCGGGGGGCGGACTGGAAACACCATATATTTT.

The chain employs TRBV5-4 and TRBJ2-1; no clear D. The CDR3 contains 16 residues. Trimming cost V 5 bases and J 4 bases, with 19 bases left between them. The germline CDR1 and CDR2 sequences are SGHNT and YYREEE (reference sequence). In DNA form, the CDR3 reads TGTGCCAGCAGTTCCGCGACGGTGGGGATATACAATGAGCAGTTCTTC. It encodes CASSSATVGIYNEQFF.